The next 28 T cell receptor beta chains were all read from a single sample in a study of CDR3 diversity in severe acne. TCRdb re-analysed the PCR reads in MiXCR, keeping a single row per CDR3 protein. The data contain under 95,000 distinct CDR3 sequences, over 45% of them seen just once; the ten biggest clones take up about a tenth. Sequencing was carried out using blood. These receptors were obtained from a male donor in good health, serving as a control.

The chain has TRBV28 and TRBJ2-1; tentatively, D is TRBD2 (6 bases). Trimming pared 1 base from V and 8 bases from J, leaving 15 bases between. This CDR3 is 15 amino acids long. Germline V gene lookup returns CDR1 MDHEN and CDR2 SYDVKM. The CDR3 here is CASSLYLTGVYEQFF. CDR3 DNA sequence: TGTGCCAGCAGTTTATACCTAACGGGAGTATATGAGCAGTTCTTC. Variable domain in full (rest from reference TRBV28 and TRBJ2-1): DVKVTQSSRYLVKRTGEKVFLECVQDMDHENMFWYRQDPGLGLRLIYFSYDVKMKEKGDIPEGYSVSREKKERFSLILESASTNQTSMYLCASSLYLTGVYEQFFGPGTRLTVL.

This clonotype has just one count. V gene TRBV29-1 combines with J gene TRBJ2-1; no clear D gene. In germline, CDR1 is SQVTM, CDR2 ANQGSEA. Deletions cut 3 bases from V and 12 bases from J, with 24 bases between. CDR3 length: 15 amino acids. This chain's CDR3 is CSVDVARGSTDTQFF. The CDR3 DNA reads as TGCAGCGTTGATGTCGCGAGAGGTAGTACAGATACGCAGTTCTTC.

This clonotype was seen more than once but under ten times. V is TRBV7-8 and J is TRBJ2-2; D remains ambiguous. Trimming left V 5 bases short and J 0 bases short, with 10 bases between. Germline lookup yields CDR1 SGHVS and CDR2 FQNEAQ. There are 15 residues in the CDR3. CDR3 in amino acids: CASSHGRANTGELFF. The CDR3 nucleotides read TGTGCCAGCAGCCATGGTAGGGCGAACACCGGGGAGCTGTTTTTT.

V gene TRBV29-1 combines with J gene TRBJ2-7; D remains unclear. V was trimmed by 0 bases and J by 5 bases, leaving 14 bases between them. Per germline, CDR1 SQVTM and CDR2 ANQGSEA. This CDR3 has 14 residues. For the CDR3, the DNA is TGCAGCGTTGAAGATAGTGACCAGTCCCACGAGCAGTACTTC. Its translation: CSVEDSDQSHEQYF.

About this clonotype itself: This may come from a read error, since a much larger clone is one base off. Because the CDR3 is missing its conserved closing phenylalanine or tryptophan, this is likely a read error. This chain links TRBV11-2 with TRBJ2-1; 9 positions agree with TRBD2. The V segment lost 7 bases and the J segment 1 base; nucleotides outside the gene matches: 17. Germline values: CDR1 SGHAT, CDR2 FQNNGV. The CDR3 is 19 amino acids. The CDR3 coding sequence is TGTGCCAGCAACCACCCCGAGGGGAGCGGGAGGACTTCCTACAATGAGCAGTTCCTC. Translation: CASNHPEGSGRTSYNEQFL.

CDR3 sequence reads: CASITDRYYGYTF. The CDR3, as DNA: TGTGCCAGCATCACGGACAGGTACTATGGCTACACCTTC. The V gene is TRBV12-3 or TRBV12-4, the J gene TRBJ1-2; 7 nucleotides agree with TRBD1. The trim removed 7 bases at V and 3 bases at J, leaving 5 bases unmatched. The CDR3 runs 13 residues.

This clonotype has only a few counts. The chain employs TRBV19 and TRBJ2-5, with unresolved D. Germline assignment: CDR1 LNHDA and CDR2 SQIVND (reference sequence). This CDR3 has 13 amino acids. Trimming removed 3 bases from V and 4 bases from J, with 9 bases in between. The CDR3 loop is CASSIQAAETQYF. The CDR3 nucleotides read TGTGCCAGTAGTATTCAGGCGGCAGAGACCCAGTACTTC.

This chain uses TRBV20-1 with TRBJ2-7, with D hard to call. The CDR3 loop spans 12 amino acids. Germline CDR1 is DFQATT and CDR2 is SNEGSKA (reference sequence). Trimming cost V 0 bases and J 3 bases, with 6 bases left between them. CDR3 sequence: CSARDPFYEQYF. DNA of the CDR3: TGCAGTGCTAGAGATCCCTTCTACGAGCAGTACTTC.

Regarding this clonotype: A read error may explain this, as a much larger clone is one base away. The V and J genes are TRBV20-1 and TRBJ2-1; 9 bases fit TRBD2. Germline CDR1 reads DFQATT; CDR2 reads SNEGSKA (reference sequence). The CDR3 runs 15 residues. CDR3 loop: CSAKDLAGPSNEQLF. As DNA, the CDR3 is TGCAGTGCTAAGGATCTAGCGGGACCAAGCAATGAGCAGCTCTTC.

The chain combines TRBV29-1 with TRBJ1-5, with 7 bases that match TRBD1. Germline V gene lookup returns CDR1 SQVTM and CDR2 ANQGSEA. The CDR3 is 11 residues long. V lost 6 bases and J lost 7; bases outside the gene matches: 3. The CDR3 DNA is TGCAGCGTAGGGGGCGGGCAGCCCCAGCATTTT. As protein: CSVGGGQPQHF.

The V and J genes are TRBV6-6 and TRBJ1-5; D gene unclear. This CDR3 is built from 16 residues. From germline, CDR1 is MNHNY and CDR2 SVGAGI (reference sequence). V lost 4 bases, J lost 3 bases, and 16 bases lay in between. The CDR3 sequence: CASSFHKFLPNQPQHF. DNA for the CDR3: TGTGCCAGCAGTTTCCACAAGTTCCTCCCCAATCAGCCCCAGCATTTT.

Details on this clonotype: The junction shows a germline mismatch at one end, possibly a read error. The J gene is TRBJ2-2, the V gene TRBV12-3 or TRBV12-4; the D gene is possibly TRBD2 (6 bases). The CDR3 is 15 residues long. The CDR3 DNA follows: TGTGCCAGCAGAGTAGCCACTCTGGGGGGAAGGGAGCCGTCTTTT. This translates into CASRVATLGGREPSF.

This chain uses TRBV25-1 with TRBJ1-5; 8 bases are shared with TRBD1. After removal of 6 bases from V and 2 bases from J, the junction contained 18 bases not matched to a gene. Germline V gene lookup returns CDR1 MGHDK and CDR2 SYGVNS. This CDR3 region has 19 residues. The DNA for the CDR3 is TGTGCCAGCAGCTTGATAGGAGAGACAGGGGATCTGGGCAATCAGCCCCAGCATTTT. It encodes CASSLIGETGDLGNQPQHF.

This chain connects TRBV20-1 to TRBJ2-7; possibly TRBD1 or TRBD2 for D (5 bases each). V was pared by 3 bases and J by 0 bases, with 15 bases between. CDR1 is DFQATT and CDR2 is SNEGSKA in the germline V gene (reference sequence). The length of the CDR3 is 15 residues. CDR3 nucleotide sequence: TGCAGTGCTAGGGTCCAGGGACGAATCTCCTACGAGCAGTACTTC. Amino acid sequence: CSARVQGRISYEQYF.

The chain employs TRBV20-1 and TRBJ2-3; D is unresolved. The CDR3 length is 12 residues. CDR1 is DFQATT, CDR2 SNEGSKA, per germline (reference sequence). Deletions cut 7 bases from V and 2 bases from J, with 10 bases between. CDR3 DNA: TGCAGTGTTTTTGTCCTCACAGATACGCAGTATTTT. Its translation: CSVFVLTDTQYF.

The table lists this clonotype with a few counts. In DNA, the CDR3 is TGTGCCAGCGCCTTAGCGGGAGGCGAGCAGTACTTC. It specifies CASALAGGEQYF. This sequence joins TRBV11-2 and TRBJ2-7, with TRBD2 identical over 10 bases. The CDR3 consists of 12 residues. The V and J ends lost 8 bases and 6 bases, in that order; junction bases with no gene match: 4. The germline V gene encodes CDR1 SGHAT and CDR2 FQNNGV.

This clonotype was detected many times. V and J are TRBV6-5 and TRBJ1-1, with D possibly being TRBD1 (5 bases). Between the trimmed V and J ends, which lost 2 bases and 0 bases, there was a span of 10 bases. CDR1 MNHEY and CDR2 SVGAGI come from the germline V gene. This CDR3 has 15 residues. The CDR3 spells CASSYMRQMNTEAFF. For the CDR3, the DNA is TGTGCCAGCAGTTACATGAGACAGATGAACACTGAAGCTTTCTTT.

This clonotype showed up many times. V gene TRBV7-2 combines with J gene TRBJ2-5; 9 positions agree with TRBD1. From germline, CDR1 is SGHTA and CDR2 FQGNSA. This CDR3 region has 16 residues. V lost 2 bases, J lost 5 bases, and 9 bases stayed unmatched. DNA of the CDR3: TGTGCCAGCAGCTTACAACCGGGACAGGGTGGGGAGACCCAGTACTTC. Amino acids: CASSLQPGQGGETQYF.

This clonotype was seen more than once but under ten times. J is TRBJ1-2 and V is TRBV9; TRBD1 is a possible D gene (5 bases). With 3 bases removed from V and 8 bases from J, the gap between germline ends came to 20 bases. Germline V CDR1 and CDR2: SGDLS, YYNGEE. The CDR3 is 15 residues long. As DNA, the CDR3 is TGTGCCAGCAGCGGGACAAAGGACCATCTATGGGGCTACACCTTC. As protein: CASSGTKDHLWGYTF.

Concerning this clonotype: It is likely a read error, because the conserved phenylalanine at the end of the CDR3 is missing. This chain connects TRBV19 to TRBJ1-1; D unresolved. This CDR3 region has 14 residues. Germline CDR1 is LNHDA and CDR2 is SQIVND (reference sequence). V lost 3 bases and J 0 bases, leaving 8 bases between the germline ends. The CDR3 DNA follows: TGTGCCAGTAGTATTGCCACCATGAACACTGAAGCTTTCCTT. It specifies CASSIATMNTEAFL.

In the case of this clonotype: One end of the junction is discordant with germline, which a read error may explain. The chain recombines TRBV2 with TRBJ1-2, with TRBD1 identical over 8 bases. The germline V gene encodes CDR1 SNHLY and CDR2 FYNNEI. The CDR3 runs 13 residues. This CDR3 is CAGSGQGANGYTF. The CDR3 bases are TGTGCCGGCAGTGGTCAGGGGGCTAATGGCTACACCTTC.

This clonotype was counted between two and nine times. The chain links TRBV20-1 to TRBJ1-5; D may be TRBD1 (5 bases). The V end was cut by 3 bases, the J end by 6 bases, with 15 bases between. The CDR3 has 14 amino acids. Germline V gene lookup returns CDR1 DFQATT and CDR2 SNEGSKA (reference sequence). CDR3 DNA sequence: TGCAGTGCTAGTTCACCCGGGGGGAGTCAGCCCCAGCATTTT. Amino acids: CSASSPGGSQPQHF.

V is TRBV7-2 and J is TRBJ1-1, with 7 nucleotides matching TRBD1. Germline V gives CDR1 SGHTA, CDR2 FQGNSA. V lost 4 bases to trimming and J lost 7 bases; unmatched junction nucleotides: 12. This CDR3 region has 15 residues. The CDR3 nucleotides are TGTGCCAGCAGCTATGGGGCAGGGGGAACTTATGAAGCTTTCTTT. It encodes CASSYGAGGTYEAFF. The entire variable domain, with the rest obtained from reference TRBV7-2 and TRBJ1-1, is as follows: GAGVSQSPSNKVTEKGKDVELRCDPISGHTALYWYRQSLGQGLEFLIYFQGNSAPDKSGLPSDRFSAERTGGSVSTLTIQRTQQEDSAVYLCASSYGAGGTYEAFFGQGTRLTVV.

The V and J genes are TRBV7-8 and TRBJ2-3, with TRBD2 matching 7 bases. Losses at the gene ends were 5 bases for V and 6 bases for J; bases not matched to a gene: 8. The CDR3 is 14 amino acids. The germline V gene has CDR1 SGHVS and CDR2 FQNEAQ. In nucleotides, the CDR3 is TGTGCCAGCAGCCCGGGAGGCGGGGTGGATACGCAGTATTTT. It codes for CASSPGGGVDTQYF.

This clonotype was found many times. V gene TRBV20-1 combines with J gene TRBJ2-5, with 9 bases matching TRBD1. The J segment lost 1 base and the V segment lost 6 bases, leaving 3 bases of the junction unmatched. Germline V gives CDR1 DFQATT, CDR2 SNEGSKA (reference sequence). This CDR3 has 13 amino acids. CDR3 sequence: CSAPGQGQETQYF. The CDR3 nucleotides read TGCAGTGCCCCGGGACAGGGCCAAGAGACCCAGTACTTC.

V usage is TRBV10-2 and J usage is TRBJ2-7; possible D gene TRBD1, 6 bases. V lost 6 bases and J lost 2, with 14 bases in between. CDR1 and CDR2 (germline): WSHSY, SAAADI. The CDR3 covers 14 residues. CDR3 sequence reads: CASRRGTTTYEQYF. The CDR3 coding sequence is TGCGCCAGCAGGAGGGGGACCACGACCTACGAGCAGTACTTC.

The CDR3 sequence: CASTWGGFDTEAFF. CDR3 nucleotides: TGTGCCAGCACCTGGGGGGGGTTTGACACTGAAGCTTTCTTT. The rearrangement joins TRBV12-3 or TRBV12-4 to TRBJ1-1; maybe TRBD1 (5 bases). This CDR3 comprises 14 residues. The germline V and J ends were trimmed by 7 bases and 3 bases, with 15 bases remaining between them.

On this clonotype itself: Sequence at one end of the junction differs from germline and may be a read error. The V gene is TRBV30, the J gene TRBJ1-3; possible D gene TRBD1, 5 bases. The germline V gene has CDR1 GTSNPN and CDR2 SVGIG (reference sequence). The CDR3 is 15 residues long. Written as DNA, the CDR3 is TGTGCCAGTAGTATGGCGGGGGAATCCGGAAACACCATGTATTTT. It codes for CASSMAGESGNTMYF. Using reference TRBV30 and TRBJ1-3 for the parts outside the CDR3, the full variable domain is SQTIHQWPATLVQPVGSPLSLECTVEGTSNPNLYWYRQAAGRGLQLLFYSVGIGQISSEVPQNLSASRPQDRQFILSSKKLLLSDSGFYLCASSMAGESGNTMYFGEGSWLTVV.